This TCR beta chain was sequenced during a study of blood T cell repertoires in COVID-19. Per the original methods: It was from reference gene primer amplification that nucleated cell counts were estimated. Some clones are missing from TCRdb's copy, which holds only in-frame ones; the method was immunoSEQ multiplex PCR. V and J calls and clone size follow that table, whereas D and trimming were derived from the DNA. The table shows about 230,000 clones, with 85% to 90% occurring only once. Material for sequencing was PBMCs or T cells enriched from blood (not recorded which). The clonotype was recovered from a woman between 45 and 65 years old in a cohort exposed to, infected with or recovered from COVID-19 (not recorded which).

The CDR3 loop reads CASSQAAGGLREKLFF. Written as DNA, the CDR3 is TGCGCCAGCAGCCAAGCGGCTGGGGGCTTGAGGGAAAAACTGTTTTTT. V usage is TRBV4-1 and J usage is TRBJ1-4; the D gene is possibly TRBD1 (6 bases). V was clipped by 1 base and J by 8 bases, with 17 bases between them. This CDR3 spans 16 amino acids. The V gene's germline CDR1 is MGHRA and CDR2 YSYEKL.